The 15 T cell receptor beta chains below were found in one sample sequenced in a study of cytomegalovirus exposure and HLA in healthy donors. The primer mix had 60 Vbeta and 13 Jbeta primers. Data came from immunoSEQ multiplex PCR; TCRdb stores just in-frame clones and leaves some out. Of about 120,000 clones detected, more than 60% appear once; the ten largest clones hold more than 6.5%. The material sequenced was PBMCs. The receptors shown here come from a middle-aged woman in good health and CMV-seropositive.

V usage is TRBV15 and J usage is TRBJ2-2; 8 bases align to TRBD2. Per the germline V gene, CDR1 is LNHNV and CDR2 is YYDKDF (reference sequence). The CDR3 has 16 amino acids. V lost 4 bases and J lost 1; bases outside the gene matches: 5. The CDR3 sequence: CATSILAVKNTGELFF. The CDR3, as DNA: TGTGCCACCAGCATACTAGCGGTGAAGAACACCGGGGAGCTGTTTTTT. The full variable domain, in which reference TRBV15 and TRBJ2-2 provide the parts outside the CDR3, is DAMVIQNPRYQVTQFGKPVTLSCSQTLNHNVMYWYQQKSSQAPKLLFHYYDKDFNNEADTPDNFQSRRPNTSFCFLDIRSPGLGDTAMYLCATSILAVKNTGELFFGEGSRLTVL.

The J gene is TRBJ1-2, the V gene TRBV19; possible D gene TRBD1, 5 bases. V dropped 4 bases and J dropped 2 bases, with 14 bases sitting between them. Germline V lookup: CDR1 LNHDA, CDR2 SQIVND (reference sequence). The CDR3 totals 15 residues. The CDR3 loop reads CASSKGGAGNYGYTF. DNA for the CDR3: TGTGCCAGTAGTAAAGGTGGTGCAGGGAACTATGGCTACACCTTC.

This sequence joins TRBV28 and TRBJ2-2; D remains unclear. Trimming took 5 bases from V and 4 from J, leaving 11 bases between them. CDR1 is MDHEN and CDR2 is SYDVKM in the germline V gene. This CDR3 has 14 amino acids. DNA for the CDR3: TGTGCCAGCAGTCGCGACATGGTCACCGGGGAGCTGTTTTTT. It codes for CASSRDMVTGELFF.

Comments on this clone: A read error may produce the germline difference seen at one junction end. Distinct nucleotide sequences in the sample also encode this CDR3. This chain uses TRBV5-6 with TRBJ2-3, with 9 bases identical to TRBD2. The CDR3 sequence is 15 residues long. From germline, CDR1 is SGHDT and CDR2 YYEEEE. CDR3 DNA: TGTGCTAGCAGACCTAGCGGGACCAAGACAGATACGCAGTATTTT. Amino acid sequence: CASRPSGTKTDTQYF.

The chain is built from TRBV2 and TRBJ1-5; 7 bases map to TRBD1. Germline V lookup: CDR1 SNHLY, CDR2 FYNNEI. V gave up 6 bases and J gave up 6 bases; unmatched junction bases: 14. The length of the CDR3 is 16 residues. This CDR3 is CASRAETGTDGQPQHF. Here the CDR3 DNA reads TGTGCCAGCAGAGCAGAGACAGGGACGGACGGTCAGCCCCAGCATTTT.

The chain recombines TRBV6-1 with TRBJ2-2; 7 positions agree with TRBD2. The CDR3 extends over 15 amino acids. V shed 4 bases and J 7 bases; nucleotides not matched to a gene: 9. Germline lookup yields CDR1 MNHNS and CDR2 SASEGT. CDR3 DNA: TGTGCCAGCAGTGCCTTAGCGGGTACGGGCGGGGAGCTGTTTTTT. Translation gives CASSALAGTGGELFF.

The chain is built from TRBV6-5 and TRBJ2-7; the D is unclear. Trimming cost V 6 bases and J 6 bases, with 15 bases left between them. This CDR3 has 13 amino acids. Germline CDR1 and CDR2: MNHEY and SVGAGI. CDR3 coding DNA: TGTGCCAGCAGCGGTGCCCGTCCGGGCGAGCAGTACTTC. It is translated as CASSGARPGEQYF.

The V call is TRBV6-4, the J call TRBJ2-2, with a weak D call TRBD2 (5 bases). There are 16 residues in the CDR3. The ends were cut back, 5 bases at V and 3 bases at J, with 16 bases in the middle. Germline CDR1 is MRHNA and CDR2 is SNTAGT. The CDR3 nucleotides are TGTGCCAGCAGTACGGGAATAAGCGGCCACACCGGGGAGCTGTTTTTT. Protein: CASSTGISGHTGELFF.

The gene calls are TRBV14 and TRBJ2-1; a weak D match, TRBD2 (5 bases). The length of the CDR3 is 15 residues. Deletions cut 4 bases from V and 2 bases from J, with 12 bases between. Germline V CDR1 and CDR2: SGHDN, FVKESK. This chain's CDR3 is CASSPKRSPYNEQFF. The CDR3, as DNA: TGTGCCAGCAGCCCGAAGCGGTCCCCCTACAATGAGCAGTTCTTC.

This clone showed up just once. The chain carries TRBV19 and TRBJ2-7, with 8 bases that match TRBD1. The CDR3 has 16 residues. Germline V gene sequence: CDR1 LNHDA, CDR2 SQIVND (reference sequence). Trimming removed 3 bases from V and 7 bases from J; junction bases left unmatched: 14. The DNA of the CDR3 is TGTGCCAGTAGTATGGGACAGGCCGCATCGTTGGGTGAGCAGTACTTC. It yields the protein CASSMGQAASLGEQYF.

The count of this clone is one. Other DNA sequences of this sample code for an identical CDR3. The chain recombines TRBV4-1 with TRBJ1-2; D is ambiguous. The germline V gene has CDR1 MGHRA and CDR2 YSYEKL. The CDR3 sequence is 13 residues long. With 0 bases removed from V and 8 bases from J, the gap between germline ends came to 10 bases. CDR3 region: CASSQDETRGYTF. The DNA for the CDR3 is TGCGCCAGCAGCCAAGACGAGACTCGAGGCTACACCTTC.

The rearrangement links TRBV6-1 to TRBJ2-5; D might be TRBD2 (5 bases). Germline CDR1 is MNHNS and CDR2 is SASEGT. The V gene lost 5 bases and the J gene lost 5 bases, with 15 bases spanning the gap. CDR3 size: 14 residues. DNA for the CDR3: TGTGCCAGCAGTAAACACGGTCCGGGGGAGACCCAGTACTTC. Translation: CASSKHGPGETQYF.

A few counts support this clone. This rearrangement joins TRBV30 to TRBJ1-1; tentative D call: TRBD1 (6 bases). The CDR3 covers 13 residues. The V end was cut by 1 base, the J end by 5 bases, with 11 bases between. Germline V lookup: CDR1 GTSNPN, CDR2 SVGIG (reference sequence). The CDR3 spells CAWSGARGTEAFF. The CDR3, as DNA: TGTGCCTGGAGTGGCGCCAGGGGTACTGAAGCTTTCTTT.

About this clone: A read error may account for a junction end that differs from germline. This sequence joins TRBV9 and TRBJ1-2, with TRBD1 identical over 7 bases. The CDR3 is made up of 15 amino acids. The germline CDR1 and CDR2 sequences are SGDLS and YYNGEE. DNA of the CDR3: TGTGCCAGCAGCGGGACCCGGGACAGCCCGAATAGCTACCCCTTC. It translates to CASSGTRDSPNSYPF.

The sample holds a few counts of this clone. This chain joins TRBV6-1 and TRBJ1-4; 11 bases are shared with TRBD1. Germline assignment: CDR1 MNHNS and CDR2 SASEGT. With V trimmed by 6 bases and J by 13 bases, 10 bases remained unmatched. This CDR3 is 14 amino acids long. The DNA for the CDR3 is TGTGCCAGCAGGACGCTGGGACAGGGGGGTAGACTGTTTTTT. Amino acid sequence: CASRTLGQGGRLFF.